This TCR beta chain came from a study of cytomegalovirus exposure and HLA in healthy donors. Trimming removed 4 bases from V and 5 bases from J; junction bases left unmatched: 6. The CDR3 covers 14 residues. The germline V gene has CDR1 SQVTM and CDR2 ANQGSEA. The method was immunoSEQ multiplex PCR; TCRdb's version includes in-frame clones alone and lacks a portion of them. This sample yields 260,000 or so clones, of which 85% to 90% are seen a single time; approximately 0.95% belongs to the top ten. The V gene is TRBV29-1, the J gene TRBJ2-7; TRBD2 aligns across 12 bases. Input material: PBMCs. This receptor was identified in a woman aged 18-29 years in good health and CMV-seronegative. This CDR3 reads CSVALAGGPDEQYF. Here the CDR3 DNA reads TGCAGCGTTGCGCTAGCGGGAGGGCCAGACGAGCAGTACTTC.